A single sample gave rise to the 2 T cell receptor beta chains below, sequenced in a study of shared clonotypes between healthy human individuals. Generated by immunoSEQ multiplex PCR, the TCRdb table keeps only in-frame clones and is missing some. Of roughly 2,500,000 clones in the sample, roughly 93% were seen once. Material: naive CD4+ T cells from PBMCs. The subset was: CD45RA+ positively selected. These receptors all come from a man aged 18 to 29 in good health. Some clones in this sample may be carry-over from other donors' samples.

The CDR3 DNA reads TGTGCCAGCAGCCGATTACTGGGAACTGGAAACACCATATATTTT. Encoded protein: CASSRLLGTGNTIYF. This sequence joins TRBV4-2 and TRBJ1-3, with unresolved D. The V end was cut by 4 bases, the J end by 2 bases, with 12 bases between. Germline V CDR1 and CDR2: LGHNA, YNFKEQ. There are 15 residues in the CDR3.

This sequence joins TRBV5-1 and TRBJ2-7, with 7 bases lining up with TRBD1. Germline V gene lookup returns CDR1 SGHRS and CDR2 YFSETQ. V was clipped by 4 bases and J by 3 bases; unmatched bases: 7. CDR3 size: 14 residues. CDR3 sequence reads: CASSKTGTNYEQYF. The CDR3 bases are TGCGCCAGCAGCAAGACAGGGACCAACTACGAGCAGTACTTC.